This T cell receptor beta chain emerged from a study of blood T cell repertoires in COVID-19. Study-level background: Sites across the United States, Italy and Spain contributed samples from acute and convalescent COVID-19.

This clone has a handful of counts. Generated by immunoSEQ multiplex PCR, the TCRdb table keeps only in-frame clones and is missing some. This sample has roughly 250,000 clones, with 80% to 90% found just once. Recruitment covered roughly 24 US areas and drew participants whose ages spanned about 18 to 89 years. Assignments of participants to cohorts depended upon their own reported clinical history. The CDR3 extends over 15 amino acids. V gave up 1 base and J gave up 4 bases, with 13 bases separating them. The germline gives CDR1 SEHNR, CDR2 FQNEAQ (reference sequence). This chain connects TRBV7-9 to TRBJ1-2; D is unresolved. Sequenced sample: PBMCs or T cells enriched from blood (not recorded which). The TCR was taken from a woman between 50 and 59 years old who had recovered from COVID-19. The CDR3: CASSLGTSEVYGYTF. As DNA, the CDR3 is TGTGCCAGCAGCTTAGGAACCTCCGAGGTCTATGGCTACACCTTC.